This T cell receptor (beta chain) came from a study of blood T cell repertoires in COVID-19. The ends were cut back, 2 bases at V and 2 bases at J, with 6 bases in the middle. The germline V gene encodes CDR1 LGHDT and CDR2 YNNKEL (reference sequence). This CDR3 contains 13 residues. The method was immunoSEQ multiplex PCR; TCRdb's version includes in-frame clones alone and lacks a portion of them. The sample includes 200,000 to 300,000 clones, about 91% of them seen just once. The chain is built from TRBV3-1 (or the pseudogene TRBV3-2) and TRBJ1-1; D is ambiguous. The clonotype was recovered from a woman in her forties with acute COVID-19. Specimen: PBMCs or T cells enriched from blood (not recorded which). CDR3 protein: CASSQYLNTEAFF. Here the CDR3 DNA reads TGTGCCAGCAGCCAATATCTCAACACTGAAGCTTTCTTT.